The clone carrying this TCR beta chain has just one count. Its antigen is currently unknown. The cDNA had a unique molecular identifier and a template-switch universal primer site. TCRdb independently ran MiXCR on the 5' RACE reads; one entry per CDR3 protein. The table shows just over 450,000 distinct CDR3 sequences, with more than 13% occurring only once. The source of the sample is a study of identical twins. Findings of the study overall: Zero-insertion results could be subject to partial confounding by invariant MAIT and iNKT cells. In monozygotic twins, models underestimated the sharing of out-of-frame TCR alpha.

The same sample was also used in a study of yellow fever vaccine responses in identical twins.

The source material was CD4+ T cells sorted from blood. The source of this sequence is a young woman in good health.

The CDR3 protein is CASSPRTGRGLGTQYF. DNA for the CDR3: TGTGCCAGCAGCCCCCGGACAGGGCGCGGTTTGGGTACGCAGTATTTT. The chain has TRBV7-9 and TRBJ2-3, with TRBD1 matching 8 bases. V was clipped by 5 bases and J by 8 bases; unmatched bases: 15. The CDR3 extends over 16 amino acids. CDR1 is SEHNR and CDR2 is FQNEAQ in the germline V gene (reference sequence).